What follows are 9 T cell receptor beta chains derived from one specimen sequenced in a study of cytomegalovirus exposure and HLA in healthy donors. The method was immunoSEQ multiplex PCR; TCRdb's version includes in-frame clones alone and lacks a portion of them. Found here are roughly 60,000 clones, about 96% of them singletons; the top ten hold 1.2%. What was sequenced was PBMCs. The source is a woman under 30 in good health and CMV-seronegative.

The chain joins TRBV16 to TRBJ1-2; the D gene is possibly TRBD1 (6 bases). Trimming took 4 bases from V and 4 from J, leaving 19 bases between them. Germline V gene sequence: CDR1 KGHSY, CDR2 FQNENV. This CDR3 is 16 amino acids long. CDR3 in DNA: TGTGCCAGCAGCCCCCCCGGGGGGGGCCTGGGCTATGGCTACACCTTC. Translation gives CASSPPGGGLGYGYTF. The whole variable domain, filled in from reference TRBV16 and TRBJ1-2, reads GEEVAQTPKHLVRGEGQKAKLYCAPIKGHSYVFWYQQVLKNEFKFLISFQNENVFDETGMPKERFSAKCLPNSPCSLEIQATKLEDSAVYFCASSPPGGGLGYGYTFGSGTRLTVV.

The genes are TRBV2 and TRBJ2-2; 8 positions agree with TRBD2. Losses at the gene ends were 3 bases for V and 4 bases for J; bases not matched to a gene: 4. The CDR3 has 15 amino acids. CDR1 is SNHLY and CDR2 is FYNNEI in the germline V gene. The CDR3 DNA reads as TGTGCCAGCAGTGAGGGCCTAGCGGGCACCGGGGAGCTGTTTTTT. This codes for CASSEGLAGTGELFF.

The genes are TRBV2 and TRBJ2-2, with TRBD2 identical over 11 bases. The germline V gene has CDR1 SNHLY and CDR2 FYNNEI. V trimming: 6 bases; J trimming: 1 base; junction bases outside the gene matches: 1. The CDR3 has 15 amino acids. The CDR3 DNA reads TGTGCCAGCAGCGGGACTAGCGGGAACACCGGGGAGCTGTTTTTT. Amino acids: CASSGTSGNTGELFF.

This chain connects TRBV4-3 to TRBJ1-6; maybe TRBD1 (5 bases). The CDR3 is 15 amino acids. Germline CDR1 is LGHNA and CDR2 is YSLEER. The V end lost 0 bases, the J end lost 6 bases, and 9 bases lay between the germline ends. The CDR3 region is CASSQDIGANSPLHF. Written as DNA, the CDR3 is TGCGCCAGCAGCCAAGATATTGGGGCTAATTCACCCCTCCACTTT.

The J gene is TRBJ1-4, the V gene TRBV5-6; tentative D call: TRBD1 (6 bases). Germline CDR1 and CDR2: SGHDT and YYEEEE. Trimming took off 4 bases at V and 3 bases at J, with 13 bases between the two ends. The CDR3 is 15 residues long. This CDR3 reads CASSPTGTPNEKLFF. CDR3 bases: TGTGCCAGCAGCCCAACCGGGACACCTAATGAAAAACTGTTTTTT.

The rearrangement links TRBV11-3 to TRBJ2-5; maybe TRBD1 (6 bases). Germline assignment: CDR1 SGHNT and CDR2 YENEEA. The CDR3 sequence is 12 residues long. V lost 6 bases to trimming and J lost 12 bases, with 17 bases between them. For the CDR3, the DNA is TGTGCCAGCAGGGGACAAGCGGACCCGAAGTACTTC. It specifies CASRGQADPKYF.

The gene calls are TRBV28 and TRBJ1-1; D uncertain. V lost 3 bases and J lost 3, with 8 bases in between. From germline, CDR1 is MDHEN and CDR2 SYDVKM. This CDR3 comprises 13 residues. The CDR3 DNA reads TGTGCCAGCAGTTTGGTCGGTGACACTGAAGCTTTCTTT. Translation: CASSLVGDTEAFF.

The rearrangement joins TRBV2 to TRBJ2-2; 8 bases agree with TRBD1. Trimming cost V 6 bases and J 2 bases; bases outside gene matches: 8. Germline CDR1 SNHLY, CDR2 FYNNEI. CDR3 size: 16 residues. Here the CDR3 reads CASSRGQAGNTGELFF. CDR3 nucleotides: TGTGCCAGCAGCCGGGGACAGGCGGGCAACACCGGGGAGCTGTTTTTT.

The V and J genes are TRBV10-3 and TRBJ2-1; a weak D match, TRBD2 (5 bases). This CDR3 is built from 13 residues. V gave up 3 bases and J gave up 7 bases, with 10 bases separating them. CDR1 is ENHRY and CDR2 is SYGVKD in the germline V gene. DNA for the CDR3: TGTGCCATCAGTGATGATCCGGGGAATGAGCAGTTCTTC. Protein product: CAISDDPGNEQFF.